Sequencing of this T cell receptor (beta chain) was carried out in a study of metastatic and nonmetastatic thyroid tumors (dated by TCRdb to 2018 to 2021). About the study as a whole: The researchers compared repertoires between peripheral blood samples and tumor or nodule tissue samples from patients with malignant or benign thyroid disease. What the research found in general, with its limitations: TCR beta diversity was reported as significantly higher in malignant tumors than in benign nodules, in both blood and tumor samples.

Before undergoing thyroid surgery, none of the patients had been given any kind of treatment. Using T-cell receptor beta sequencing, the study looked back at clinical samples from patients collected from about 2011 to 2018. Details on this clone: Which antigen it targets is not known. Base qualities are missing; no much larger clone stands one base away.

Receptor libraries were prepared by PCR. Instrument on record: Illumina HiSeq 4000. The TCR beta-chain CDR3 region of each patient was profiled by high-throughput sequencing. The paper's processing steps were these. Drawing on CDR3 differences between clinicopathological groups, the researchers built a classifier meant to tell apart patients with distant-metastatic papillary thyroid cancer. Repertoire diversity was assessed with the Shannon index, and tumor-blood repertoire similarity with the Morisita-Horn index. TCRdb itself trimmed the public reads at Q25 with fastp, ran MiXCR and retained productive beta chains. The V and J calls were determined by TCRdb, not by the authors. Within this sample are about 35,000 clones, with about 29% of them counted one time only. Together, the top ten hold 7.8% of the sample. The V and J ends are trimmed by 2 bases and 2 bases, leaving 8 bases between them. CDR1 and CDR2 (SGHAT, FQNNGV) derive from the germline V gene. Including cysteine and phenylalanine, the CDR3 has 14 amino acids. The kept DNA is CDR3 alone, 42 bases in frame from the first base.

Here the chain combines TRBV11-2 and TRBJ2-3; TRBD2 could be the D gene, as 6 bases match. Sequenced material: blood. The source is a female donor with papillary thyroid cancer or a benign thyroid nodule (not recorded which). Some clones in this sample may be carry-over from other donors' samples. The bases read TGTGCCAGCAGCTTAACGGGGGACACAGATACGCAGTATTTT. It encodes CASSLTGDTDTQYF.